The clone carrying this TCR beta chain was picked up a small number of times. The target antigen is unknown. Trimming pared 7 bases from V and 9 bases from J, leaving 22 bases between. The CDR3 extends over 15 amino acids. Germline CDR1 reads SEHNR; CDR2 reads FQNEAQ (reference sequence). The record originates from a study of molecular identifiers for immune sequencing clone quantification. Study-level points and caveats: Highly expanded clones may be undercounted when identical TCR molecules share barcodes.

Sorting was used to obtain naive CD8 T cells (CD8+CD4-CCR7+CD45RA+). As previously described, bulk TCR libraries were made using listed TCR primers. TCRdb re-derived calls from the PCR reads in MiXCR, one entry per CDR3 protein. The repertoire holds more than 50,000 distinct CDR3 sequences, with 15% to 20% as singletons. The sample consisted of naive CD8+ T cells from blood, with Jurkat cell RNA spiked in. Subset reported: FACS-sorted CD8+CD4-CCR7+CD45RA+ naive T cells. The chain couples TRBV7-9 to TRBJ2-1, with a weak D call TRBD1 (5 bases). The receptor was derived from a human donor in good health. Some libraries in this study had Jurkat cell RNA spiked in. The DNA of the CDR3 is TGTGCCAGCACGATCAGGGCCGCCGGAACGGGTGAGCAGTTCTTC. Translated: CASTIRAAGTGEQFF.